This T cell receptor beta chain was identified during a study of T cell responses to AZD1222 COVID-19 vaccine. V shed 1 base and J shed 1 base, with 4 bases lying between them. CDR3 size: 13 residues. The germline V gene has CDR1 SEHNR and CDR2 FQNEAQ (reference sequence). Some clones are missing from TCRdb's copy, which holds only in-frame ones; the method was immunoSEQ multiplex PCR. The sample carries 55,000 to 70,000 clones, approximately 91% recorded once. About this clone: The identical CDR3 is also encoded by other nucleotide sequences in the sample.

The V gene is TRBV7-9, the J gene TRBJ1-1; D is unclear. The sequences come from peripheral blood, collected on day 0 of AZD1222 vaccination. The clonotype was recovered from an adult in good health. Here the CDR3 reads CASSLGTNTEAFF. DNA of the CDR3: TGTGCCAGCAGCTTAGGGACGAACACTGAAGCTTTCTTT.